A selection of T cell receptor beta chains follows, all from one sample in a study of T cells in tuberculosis. Generated by immunoSEQ multiplex PCR, the TCRdb table keeps only in-frame clones and is missing some. Of tens of thousands of clones listed, just over 90% are singletons. The sequencing here drew on PBMCs, taken at tuberculosis diagnosis. The receptors derive from an adult with tuberculosis. Some clones in this sample may be carry-over from other donors' samples. Each CDR3 is given with its conserved first and last residue. Each record gives: CDR3 protein, CDR3 DNA, J gene, D gene, V gene, clone size. A D gene is named only where the DNA matches it firmly. Size is stated for part of the rows, as once, few or many counts, or as a class when the clone is expanded.

CDR3 protein: CASSTSGTVYNEQFF
CDR3 DNA: TGTGCCAGCAGCACCTCCGGGACAGTCTACAATGAGCAGTTCTTC
J gene: TRBJ2-1
D gene: TRBD1
V gene: TRBV7-2
clone size: -

CDR3 protein: CASSRTGGWEKLFF
CDR3 DNA: TGTGCCAGCAGCAGGACAGGGGGTTGGGAAAAACTGTTTTTT
J gene: TRBJ1-4
D gene: TRBD1
V gene: TRBV7-2
clone size: -

CDR3 protein: CASSAGHLAYEQYF
CDR3 DNA: TGTGCCAGCAGCGCCGGACATCTAGCCTACGAGCAGTACTTC
J gene: TRBJ2-7
D gene: -
V gene: TRBV9
clone size: -

CDR3 protein: CASSLGQVFNSPLHF
CDR3 DNA: TGTGCCAGTAGTTTGGGACAGGTCTTTAATTCACCCCTCCACTTT
J gene: TRBJ1-6
D gene: TRBD1
V gene: TRBV19
clone size: -

CDR3 protein: CAWRRTGAPLEQYF
CDR3 DNA: TGTGCCTGGCGGAGGACAGGCGCGCCCCTAGAGCAGTACTTC
J gene: TRBJ2-7
D gene: TRBD1
V gene: TRBV30
clone size: -

CDR3 protein: CASLPSAGTGANEKLFF
CDR3 DNA: TGTGCCAGCCTGCCGTCCGCCGGGACAGGGGCTAATGAAAAACTGTTTTTT
J gene: TRBJ1-4
D gene: TRBD1
V gene: TRBV2
clone size: -

CDR3 protein: CATSRVGAYEQYF
CDR3 DNA: TGTGCCACCAGCAGAGTAGGAGCCTACGAGCAGTACTTC
J gene: TRBJ2-7
D gene: -
V gene: TRBV15
clone size: once

CDR3 protein: CASRLTGGGTDTQYF
CDR3 DNA: TGCGCCAGCAGACTTACAGGGGGCGGCACAGATACGCAGTATTTT
J gene: TRBJ2-3
D gene: TRBD1
V gene: TRBV5-1
clone size: -

CDR3 protein: CASTPVGGAAYEQYF
CDR3 DNA: TGTGCCAGCACCCCGGTAGGGGGGGCAGCCTACGAGCAGTACTTC
J gene: TRBJ2-7
D gene: -
V gene: TRBV6-1
clone size: -

CDR3 protein: CASSPPWGVNTEAFF
CDR3 DNA: TGTGCCAGCAGCCCCCCTTGGGGGGTGAACACTGAAGCTTTCTTT
J gene: TRBJ1-1
D gene: -
V gene: TRBV11-2
clone size: -

CDR3 protein: CASKSSYNSPLHF
CDR3 DNA: TGTGCCAGTAAGAGCTCCTATAATTCACCCCTCCACTTT
J gene: TRBJ1-6
D gene: -
V gene: TRBV19
clone size: -

CDR3 protein: CASSLTGGGYNSPLHF
CDR3 DNA: TGTGCCAGCAGTTTGACAGGGGGCGGCTATAATTCACCCCTCCACTTT
J gene: TRBJ1-6
D gene: TRBD1
V gene: TRBV2
clone size: once

CDR3 protein: CASRRGGTDTQYF
CDR3 DNA: TGTGCCAGCAGGAGGGGGGGGACAGATACGCAGTATTTT
J gene: TRBJ2-3
D gene: -
V gene: TRBV6-1
clone size: -

CDR3 protein: CASSLEGGRGDTEAFF
CDR3 DNA: TGCGCCAGCAGCTTGGAAGGGGGCAGGGGGGACACTGAAGCTTTCTTT
J gene: TRBJ1-1
D gene: TRBD1
V gene: TRBV5-1
clone size: -

CDR3 protein: CASSGSGPVGTQYF
CDR3 DNA: TGTGCCAGCAGTGGGTCAGGGCCGGTAGGTACGCAGTATTTT
J gene: TRBJ2-3
D gene: -
V gene: TRBV25-1
clone size: -

CDR3 protein: CASSPAGTIREKLFF
CDR3 DNA: TGTGCCAGCTCACCAGCCGGGACAATACGAGAAAAACTGTTTTTT
J gene: TRBJ1-4
D gene: -
V gene: TRBV18
clone size: -

CDR3 protein: CASNRDDSYEQYF
CDR3 DNA: TGCGCCAGCAACCGAGATGACTCCTACGAGCAGTACTTC
J gene: TRBJ2-7
D gene: -
V gene: TRBV5-1
clone size: -

CDR3 protein: CASSPGDSRYEQYF
CDR3 DNA: TGTGCCAGCAGCCCTGGGGACAGTCGCTACGAGCAGTACTTC
J gene: TRBJ2-7
D gene: TRBD1
V gene: TRBV13
clone size: -

CDR3 protein: CASSLHTSGGAGDTQYF
CDR3 DNA: TGTGCCAGCAGCCTCCATACTAGCGGGGGGGCAGGAGATACGCAGTATTTT
J gene: TRBJ2-3
D gene: TRBD2
V gene: TRBV11-3
clone size: -

CDR3 protein: CASSAGGSDAFTEAFF
CDR3 DNA: TGTGCCAGCAGCGCAGGGGGTTCGGACGCCTTCACTGAAGCTTTCTTT
J gene: TRBJ1-1
D gene: TRBD1
V gene: TRBV5-5
clone size: -

CDR3 protein: CASSPRPGGTDTQYF
CDR3 DNA: TGTGCCAGCAGCCCCCGTCCTGGCGGGACAGATACGCAGTATTTT
J gene: TRBJ2-3
D gene: -
V gene: TRBV11-2
clone size: -

CDR3 protein: CASSLGRSGANVLTF
CDR3 DNA: TGCGCCAGCAGCTTGGGGAGGTCTGGGGCCAACGTCCTGACTTTC
J gene: TRBJ2-6
D gene: -
V gene: TRBV5-1
clone size: -